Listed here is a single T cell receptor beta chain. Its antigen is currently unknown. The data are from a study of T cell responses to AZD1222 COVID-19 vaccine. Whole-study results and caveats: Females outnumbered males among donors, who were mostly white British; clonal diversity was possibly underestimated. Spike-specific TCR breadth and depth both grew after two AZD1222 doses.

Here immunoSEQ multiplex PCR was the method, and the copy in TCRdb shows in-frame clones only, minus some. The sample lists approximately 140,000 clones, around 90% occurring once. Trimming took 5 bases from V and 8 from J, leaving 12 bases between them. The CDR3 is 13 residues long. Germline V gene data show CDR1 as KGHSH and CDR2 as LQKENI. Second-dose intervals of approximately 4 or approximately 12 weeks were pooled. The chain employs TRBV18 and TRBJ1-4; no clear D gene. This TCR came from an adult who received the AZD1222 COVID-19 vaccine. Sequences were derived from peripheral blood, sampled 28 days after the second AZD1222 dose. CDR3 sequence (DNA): TGTGCCAGCTCAATCTATCGGGCGGAAAAACTGTTTTTT. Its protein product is CASSIYRAEKLFF. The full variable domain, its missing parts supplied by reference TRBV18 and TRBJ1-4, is NAGVMQNPRHLVRRRGQEARLRCSPMKGHSHVYWYRQLPEEGLKFMVYLQKENIIDESGMPKERFSAEFPKEGPSILRIQQVVRGDSAAYFCASSIYRAEKLFFGSGTQLSVL.